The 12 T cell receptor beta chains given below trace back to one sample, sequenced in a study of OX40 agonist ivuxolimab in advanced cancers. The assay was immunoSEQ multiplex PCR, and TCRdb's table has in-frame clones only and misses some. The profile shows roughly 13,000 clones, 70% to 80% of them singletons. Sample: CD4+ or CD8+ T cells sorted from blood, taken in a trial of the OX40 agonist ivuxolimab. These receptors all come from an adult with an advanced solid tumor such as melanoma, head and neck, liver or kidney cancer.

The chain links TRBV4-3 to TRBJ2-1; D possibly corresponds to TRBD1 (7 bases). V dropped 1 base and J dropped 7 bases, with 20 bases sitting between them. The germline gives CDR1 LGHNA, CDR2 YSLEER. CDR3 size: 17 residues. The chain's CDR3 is CASSQAYGQEGRNEQFF. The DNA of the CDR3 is TGCGCCAGCAGCCAAGCCTATGGACAGGAGGGAAGGAATGAGCAGTTCTTC.

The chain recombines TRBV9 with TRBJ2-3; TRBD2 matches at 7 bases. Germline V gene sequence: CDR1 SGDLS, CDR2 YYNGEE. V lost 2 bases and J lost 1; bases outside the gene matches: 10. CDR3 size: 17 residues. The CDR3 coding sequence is TGTGCCAGCAGCGTCGCCTCTCTGGCGGGGGGCACAGATACGCAGTATTTT. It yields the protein CASSVASLAGGTDTQYF. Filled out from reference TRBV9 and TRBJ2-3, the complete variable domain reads DSGVTQTPKHLITATGQRVTLRCSPRSGDLSVYWYQQSLDQGLQFLIQYYNGEERAKGNILERFSAQQFPDLHSELNLSSLELGDSALYFCASSVASLAGGTDTQYFGPGTRLTVL.

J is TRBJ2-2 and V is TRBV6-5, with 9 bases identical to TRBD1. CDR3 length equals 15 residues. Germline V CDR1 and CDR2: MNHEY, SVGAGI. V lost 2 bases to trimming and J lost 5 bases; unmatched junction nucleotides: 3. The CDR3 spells CASSYQTGGTGELFF. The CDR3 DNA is TGTGCCAGCAGTTACCAGACAGGGGGTACCGGGGAGCTGTTTTTT.

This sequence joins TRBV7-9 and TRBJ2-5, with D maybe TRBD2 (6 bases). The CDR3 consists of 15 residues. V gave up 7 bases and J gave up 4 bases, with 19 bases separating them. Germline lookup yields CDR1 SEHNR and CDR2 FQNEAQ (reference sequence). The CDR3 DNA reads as TGTGCCAGCAATAAACGGGACTCACTCTCAGAGACCCAGTACTTC. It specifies CASNKRDSLSETQYF. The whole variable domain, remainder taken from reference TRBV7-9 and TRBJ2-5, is DTGVSQNPRHKITKRGQNVTFRCDPISEHNRLYWYRQTLGQGPEFLTYFQNEAQLEKSRLLSDRFSAERPKGSFSTLEIQRTEQGDSAMYLCASNKRDSLSETQYFGPGTRLLVL.

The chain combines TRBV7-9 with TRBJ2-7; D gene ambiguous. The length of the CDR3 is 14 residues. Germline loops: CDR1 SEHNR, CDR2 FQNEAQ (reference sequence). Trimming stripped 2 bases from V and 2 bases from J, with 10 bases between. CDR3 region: CASSLSNKAYEQYF. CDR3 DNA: TGTGCCAGCAGCTTATCGAACAAAGCCTACGAGCAGTACTTC.

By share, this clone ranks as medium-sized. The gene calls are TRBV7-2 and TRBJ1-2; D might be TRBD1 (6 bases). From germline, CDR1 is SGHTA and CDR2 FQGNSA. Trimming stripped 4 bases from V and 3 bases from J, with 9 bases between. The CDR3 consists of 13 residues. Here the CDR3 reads CASSYRAYYGYTF. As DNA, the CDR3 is TGTGCCAGCAGCTACAGGGCCTACTATGGCTACACCTTC.

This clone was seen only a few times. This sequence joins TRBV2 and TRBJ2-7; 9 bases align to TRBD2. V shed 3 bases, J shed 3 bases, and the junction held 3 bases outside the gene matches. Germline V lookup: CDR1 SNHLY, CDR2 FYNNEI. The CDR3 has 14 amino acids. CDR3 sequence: CASSDVAGDYEQYF. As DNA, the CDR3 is TGTGCCAGCAGTGACGTAGCGGGGGACTACGAGCAGTACTTC. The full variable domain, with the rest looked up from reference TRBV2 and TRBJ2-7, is EPEVTQTPSHQVTQMGQEVILRCVPISNHLYFYWYRQILGQKVEFLVSFYNNEISEKSEIFDDQFSVERPDGSNFTLKIRSTKLEDSAMYFCASSDVAGDYEQYFGPGTRLTVT.

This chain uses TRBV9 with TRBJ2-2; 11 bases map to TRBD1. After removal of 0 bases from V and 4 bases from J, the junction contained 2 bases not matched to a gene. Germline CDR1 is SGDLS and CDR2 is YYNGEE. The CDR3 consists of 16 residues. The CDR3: CASSVEGTGGTGELFF. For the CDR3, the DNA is TGTGCCAGCAGCGTAGAGGGGACAGGGGGCACCGGGGAGCTGTTTTTT.

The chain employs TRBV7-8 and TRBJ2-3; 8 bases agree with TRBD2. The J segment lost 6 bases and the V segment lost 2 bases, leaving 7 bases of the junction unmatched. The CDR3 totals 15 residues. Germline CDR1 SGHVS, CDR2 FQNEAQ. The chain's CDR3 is CASSLTGLGSDTQYF. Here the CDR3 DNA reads TGTGCCAGCAGCTTAACGGGACTAGGTTCCGATACGCAGTATTTT.

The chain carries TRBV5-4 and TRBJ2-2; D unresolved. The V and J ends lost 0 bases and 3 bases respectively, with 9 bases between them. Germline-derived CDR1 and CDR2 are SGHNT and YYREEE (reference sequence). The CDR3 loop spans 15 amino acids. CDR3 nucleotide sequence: TGTGCCAGCAGCTTGGATTCCGGCTACACCGGGGAGCTGTTTTTT. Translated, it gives CASSLDSGYTGELFF.

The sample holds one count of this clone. CDR3 DNA sequence: TGTGCCAGCAGCGCACCGAGGGACTTACCGACCTACGAGCAGTACTTC. It translates to CASSAPRDLPTYEQYF. This chain uses TRBV5-4 with TRBJ2-7; a weak D match, TRBD2 (6 bases). CDR1 is SGHNT, CDR2 YYREEE, per germline (reference sequence). V was cut by 4 bases and J by 2 bases, with 19 bases left in between. This CDR3 contains 16 residues.

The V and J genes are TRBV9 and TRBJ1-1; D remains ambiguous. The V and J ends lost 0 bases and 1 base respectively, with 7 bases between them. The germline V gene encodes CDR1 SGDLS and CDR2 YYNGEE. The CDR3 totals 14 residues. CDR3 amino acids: CASSVVGGNTEAFF. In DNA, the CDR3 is TGTGCCAGCAGCGTAGTGGGTGGGAACACTGAAGCTTTCTTT.